This record concerns one T cell receptor beta chain sequence. The CDR3 sequence is 13 residues long. Germline V gene data show CDR1 as SGDLS and CDR2 as YYNGEE. Losses at the gene ends were 0 bases for V and 6 bases for J; bases not matched to a gene: 0. This sample was taken from a study of technical replicates of blood from a few donors. Data came from immunoSEQ multiplex PCR; TCRdb stores just in-frame clones and leaves some out. The sample consists of over 55,000 clones, around 87% of them appearing once. The chain combines TRBV9 with TRBJ2-7; 10 nucleotides line up with TRBD2. The sample consisted of PBMCs. The TCR was taken from a human donor in good health. Some clones in this sample may be carry-over from other donors' samples. The CDR3 is CASSVVAGGEQYF. The CDR3 region has the DNA TGTGCCAGCAGCGTAGTAGCGGGGGGCGAGCAGTACTTC.